These 30 T cell receptor beta chains were all obtained from the same sample, sequenced in a study of cytomegalovirus exposure and HLA in healthy donors. The PCR contained 60 Vbeta and 13 Jbeta primers. TCRdb keeps only in-frame clones here, not all; method: immunoSEQ multiplex PCR. The table lists 120,000 to 150,000 clones, roughly 80% of them singletons. Sequencing used PBMCs. The receptors come from a man between 40 and 49 years old in good health and CMV-seropositive.

Only a few counts were recorded for this clone. The chain carries TRBV25-1 and TRBJ1-4; D perhaps matches TRBD1 (6 bases). V was trimmed by 3 bases and J by 3 bases, leaving 8 bases between them. The CDR3 covers 14 residues. The germline V gene encodes CDR1 MGHDK and CDR2 SYGVNS. CDR3 loop: CASSDRTANEKLFF. Written as DNA, the CDR3 is TGTGCCAGCAGTGACAGGACAGCTAATGAAAAACTGTTTTTT.

V and J are TRBV14 and TRBJ2-5; possible D gene TRBD2, 6 bases. The CDR3 has 17 residues. Trimming took 0 bases from V and 3 from J, leaving 17 bases between them. Germline assignment: CDR1 SGHDN and CDR2 FVKESK. The CDR3 nucleotides read TGTGCCAGCAGCCAAGATGGAGGACTAACGTGGGAAGAGACCCAGTACTTC. It is translated as CASSQDGGLTWEETQYF.

V usage is TRBV27 and J usage is TRBJ2-3, with TRBD2 matching over 9 bases. This CDR3 comprises 15 residues. Per the germline V gene, CDR1 is MNHEY and CDR2 is SMNVEV (reference sequence). V lost 6 bases and J lost 8; bases outside the gene matches: 12. The CDR3 nucleotides are TGTGCCAGCAGCGCGGGGCGGGGGGGGGTCGGTACGCAGTATTTT. The encoded protein is CASSAGRGGVGTQYF.

In nucleotides, the CDR3 is TGTGCCAGCAGCGGACAGGTTTCCTACGAGCAGTACTTC. Its protein is CASSGQVSYEQYF. The V and J genes are TRBV5-5 and TRBJ2-7; TRBD1 aligns across 7 bases. Germline V gene lookup returns CDR1 SGHKS and CDR2 YYEKEE (reference sequence). The CDR3 length is 13 residues. V gave up 4 bases and J gave up 1 base; unmatched junction bases: 2. Looking up the rest from reference TRBV5-5 and TRBJ2-7 gives the full variable domain: DAGVTQSPTHLIKTRGQQVTLRCSPISGHKSVSWYQQVLGQGPQFIFQYYEKEERGRGNFPDRFSARQFPNYSSELNVNALLLGDSALYLCASSGQVSYEQYFGPGTRLTVT.

This chain uses TRBV29-1 with TRBJ2-1; unclear D gene. V dropped 4 bases and J dropped 4 bases, with 5 bases sitting between them. CDR3 size: 11 residues. Germline CDR1 is SQVTM and CDR2 is ANQGSEA. The chain's CDR3 is CSVAPYNEQFF. The CDR3 DNA follows: TGCAGCGTTGCCCCATACAATGAGCAGTTCTTC.

This clone was counted only a few times. The gene calls are TRBV6-1 and TRBJ2-1, with 10 positions matching TRBD2. J gave up 8 bases and V 6 bases, and 10 bases lay outside the gene matches. Per germline, CDR1 MNHNS and CDR2 SASEGT. The CDR3 extends over 15 amino acids. For the CDR3, the DNA is TGTGCCAGCAGAAAGCGGGAGGGCCGGTCCCATGAGCAGTTCTTC. Its protein is CASRKREGRSHEQFF.

This rearrangement joins TRBV11-2 to TRBJ2-1; 10 positions agree with TRBD1. This CDR3 has 17 residues. Looked up from germline, CDR1 is SGHAT and CDR2 is FQNNGV. V gave up 5 bases and J gave up 6 bases; unmatched junction bases: 13. The CDR3 nucleotides are TGTGCCAGCAGCAAAAGACAGGGGGCGAGCTTACGCAATGAGCAGTTCTTC. Translation: CASSKRQGASLRNEQFF.

The V and J genes are TRBV6-6 and TRBJ2-7; TRBD2 matches at 11 bases. The CDR3 sequence is 14 residues long. In germline, CDR1 is MNHNY, CDR2 SVGAGI (reference sequence). Germline trimming cut 6 bases from V and 4 bases from J; bases unmatched to any gene: 5. Here the CDR3 reads CASRRLAGPYEQYF. In nucleotides, the CDR3 is TGTGCCAGCAGAAGACTAGCGGGACCTTACGAGCAGTACTTC.

This chain links TRBV5-4 with TRBJ2-2, with TRBD2 matching 15 bases. The V gene end was trimmed by 4 bases and the J gene end by 4 bases; junction bases not matched to a gene: 5. Germline lookup yields CDR1 SGHNT and CDR2 YYREEE (reference sequence). This CDR3 contains 17 residues. CDR3 sequence (DNA): TGTGCCAGCAGCCGGACTAGCGGGAGGGCCCCCACCGGGGAGCTGTTTTTT. This gives the protein CASSRTSGRAPTGELFF.

CDR3 loop: CASLRLAGEQYF. For the CDR3, the DNA is TGTGCCAGCTTGAGACTAGCGGGGGAGCAGTACTTC. V and J are TRBV5-8 and TRBJ2-7; TRBD2 agrees at 11 bases. The V segment lost 7 bases and the J segment 7 bases; nucleotides outside the gene matches: 4. This CDR3 has 12 residues. CDR1 is SGHTS, CDR2 YDEGEE, per germline.

The chain carries TRBV5-4 and TRBJ1-4; perhaps TRBD1 as D (6 bases). V lost 4 bases and J 0 bases, leaving 16 bases between the germline ends. CDR3 length: 17 residues. Per the germline V gene, CDR1 is SGHNT and CDR2 is YYREEE (reference sequence). The CDR3 loop reads CASSPGAGRTTNEKLFF. DNA of the CDR3: TGTGCCAGCAGCCCAGGGGCCGGAAGAACAACTAATGAAAAACTGTTTTTT.

This clone was picked up a small number of times. The chain combines TRBV4-1 with TRBJ1-2; no firm D call. This CDR3 contains 16 residues. The V gene lost 1 base and the J gene lost 0 bases, with 12 bases spanning the gap. Germline lookup yields CDR1 MGHRA and CDR2 YSYEKL. The CDR3 DNA sequence: TGCGCCAGCAGCCAAGTAGGAGCAGAGGCTAACTATGGCTACACCTTC. Its protein product is CASSQVGAEANYGYTF.

The chain recombines TRBV5-8 with TRBJ2-1; D ambiguous. Germline lookup yields CDR1 SGHTS and CDR2 YDEGEE. Between the trimmed V and J ends, which lost 4 bases and 4 bases, there was a span of 9 bases. The CDR3 has 13 residues. CDR3 protein: CASSPGFYNEQFF. The CDR3 nucleotides are TGTGCCAGCAGCCCCGGGTTTTACAATGAGCAGTTCTTC.

The gene calls are TRBV19 and TRBJ1-2; D unclear. CDR1 is LNHDA, CDR2 SQIVND, per germline (reference sequence). V lost 6 bases, J lost 4 bases, and 12 bases lay in between. The CDR3 extends over 13 amino acids. The CDR3 reads CASSLPRLYGYTF. CDR3 nucleotides: TGTGCCAGTAGCCTACCGCGCCTCTATGGCTACACCTTC.

The CDR3 loop reads CASSRASGRALGVTQYF. In DNA form, the CDR3 reads TGTGCCAGCAGCCGGGCTAGCGGGAGGGCCCTGGGCGTTACGCAGTATTTT. The V gene is TRBV7-9, the J gene TRBJ2-3, with TRBD2 matching 12 bases. Germline CDR1 SEHNR, CDR2 FQNEAQ (reference sequence). The CDR3 extends over 17 amino acids. V lost 5 bases, J lost 8 bases, and 14 bases stayed unmatched.

The J gene is TRBJ2-2, the V gene TRBV15, with no clear D. Germline V lookup: CDR1 LNHNV, CDR2 YYDKDF (reference sequence). CDR3 length: 15 residues. V lost 4 bases and J lost 5, with 14 bases in between. CDR3 sequence (DNA): TGTGCCACCAGCACTGACCGGAGAAGGACCGGGGAGCTGTTTTTT. It translates to CATSTDRRRTGELFF.

Concerning this clone: In this CDR3 the conserved last residue, phenylalanine or tryptophan, is missing, so a read error is likely. J is TRBJ1-2 and V is TRBV27, with D tentatively TRBD1 (6 bases). CDR3 length: 13 residues. CDR1 is MNHEY, CDR2 SMNVEV, per germline (reference sequence). V was pared by 8 bases and J by 4 bases, with 14 bases between. In DNA, the CDR3 is TGTGCCAGCTCGTACGACAGGTCCTATGGCTACACCCTC. Translated, it gives CASSYDRSYGYTL.

This sequence joins TRBV19 and TRBJ1-2; TRBD1 matches at 9 bases. The CDR3 spans 15 residues. J was trimmed by 3 bases and V by 9 bases; bases with no gene match: 11. Germline-derived CDR1 and CDR2 are LNHDA and SQIVND (reference sequence). The CDR3 sequence is CASQGQGKGDYGYTF. The CDR3 DNA is TGTGCCAGCCAAGGACAGGGGAAAGGCGACTATGGCTACACCTTC.

This clone was detected a few times. The rearrangement uses TRBV5-4 and TRBJ2-3, with a weak D call TRBD1 (5 bases). Trimming removed 3 bases from V and 4 bases from J, with 9 bases in between. The CDR3 runs to 13 residues. Germline-derived CDR1 and CDR2 are SGHNT and YYREEE (reference sequence). The DNA for the CDR3 is TGTGCCAGCAGCTCCAGGGTGGCAGATACGCAGTATTTT. It encodes CASSSRVADTQYF.

This chain connects TRBV6-1 to TRBJ2-5, with a weak D call TRBD2 (5 bases). Germline V gene data show CDR1 as MNHNS and CDR2 as SASEGT. CDR3 length: 13 residues. Deletions cut 2 bases from V and 5 bases from J, with 9 bases between. The CDR3 DNA follows: TGTGCCAGCAGTGAAAGAGGGTGGGAGACCCAGTACTTC. It encodes CASSERGWETQYF.

This rearrangement joins TRBV4-3 to TRBJ1-2; D uncertain. V lost 1 base and J 2 bases, leaving 11 bases between the germline ends. Germline CDR1 LGHNA, CDR2 YSLEER. This CDR3 spans 15 amino acids. Here the CDR3 reads CASSQVGASNYGYTF. The DNA of the CDR3 is TGCGCCAGCAGCCAAGTAGGAGCTTCAAACTATGGCTACACCTTC.

This chain joins TRBV4-1 and TRBJ2-1; TRBD2 aligns across 9 bases. This CDR3 comprises 17 residues. Germline-derived CDR1 and CDR2 are MGHRA and YSYEKL. V trimming: 2 bases; J trimming: 5 bases; junction bases outside the gene matches: 10. The CDR3 coding sequence is TGCGCCAGCAGCCAATTTTCGACGCTAGCGGGGAACAATGAGCAGTTCTTC. Amino acid sequence: CASSQFSTLAGNNEQFF.

This rearrangement joins TRBV5-1 to TRBJ2-5; no definite D call. CDR3 length: 13 amino acids. V lost 0 bases and J 5 bases, leaving 8 bases between the germline ends. The germline V gene encodes CDR1 SGHRS and CDR2 YFSETQ. The CDR3 sequence is CASSLAFAETQYF. The CDR3 DNA reads TGCGCCAGCAGCTTGGCCTTCGCGGAGACCCAGTACTTC.

The genes are TRBV15 and TRBJ2-3; TRBD2 aligns across 8 bases. Germline V gene sequence: CDR1 LNHNV, CDR2 YYDKDF (reference sequence). This CDR3 has 16 amino acids. The V segment lost 0 bases and the J segment 6 bases; nucleotides outside the gene matches: 8. The CDR3 nucleotides are TGTGCCACCAGCAGAGATCCCAGCGGGAGAGGGGATACGCAGTATTTT. Its translation is CATSRDPSGRGDTQYF.

The rearrangement links TRBV4-3 to TRBJ1-6; 7 bases match TRBD1. The germline V gene has CDR1 LGHNA and CDR2 YSLEER. The CDR3 spans 16 residues. With 5 bases clipped from V and 10 bases from J, the junction kept 14 bases outside the gene matches. The CDR3 loop reads CASSDRARREISPLHF. Here the CDR3 DNA reads TGCGCCAGCAGCGACAGGGCCCGACGAGAAATCTCACCCCTCCACTTT.

The chain is built from TRBV2 and TRBJ1-5, with D possibly being TRBD1 (5 bases). The germline V and J ends were trimmed by 3 bases and 4 bases, with 13 bases remaining between them. Germline loops: CDR1 SNHLY, CDR2 FYNNEI. The CDR3 length is 15 residues. The CDR3 protein is CASSEWQGNNQPQHF. The CDR3 DNA reads as TGTGCCAGCAGTGAGTGGCAGGGAAATAATCAGCCCCAGCATTTT. Drawing the rest from reference TRBV2 and TRBJ1-5, the complete variable domain is EPEVTQTPSHQVTQMGQEVILRCVPISNHLYFYWYRQILGQKVEFLVSFYNNEISEKSEIFDDQFSVERPDGSNFTLKIRSTKLEDSAMYFCASSEWQGNNQPQHFGDGTRLSIL.

The sample holds one count of this clone. CDR3 sequence reads: CASSVAGGFEQYF. The CDR3 DNA is TGTGCCAGCAGCGTGGCAGGGGGCTTCGAGCAGTACTTC. The chain has TRBV9 and TRBJ2-7, with 8 bases lining up with TRBD1. The CDR3 is 13 residues long. Losses at the gene ends were 2 bases for V and 6 bases for J; bases not matched to a gene: 4. Germline V gene sequence: CDR1 SGDLS, CDR2 YYNGEE.

The chain has TRBV12-5 and TRBJ2-2; TRBD1 aligns across 7 bases. This CDR3 has 19 residues. Germline V gene sequence: CDR1 LGHNT, CDR2 FRNRAP. Trimming took 7 bases from V and 0 from J; bases not matched to a gene: 17. The CDR3 is CASDDFAELDRANTGELFF. Written as DNA, the CDR3 is TGTGCTAGTGATGATTTCGCTGAATTAGACAGGGCGAACACCGGGGAGCTGTTTTTT.

The chain joins TRBV9 to TRBJ2-3; 7 bases are a match to TRBD2. Per the germline V gene, CDR1 is SGDLS and CDR2 is YYNGEE. Trimming removed 2 bases from V and 4 bases from J; junction bases left unmatched: 7. This CDR3 has 15 amino acids. Here the CDR3 reads CASSVGAGPADTQYF. As DNA, the CDR3 is TGTGCCAGCAGCGTCGGAGCGGGACCGGCAGATACGCAGTATTTT.

In this sample, this clone turned up a few times. The CDR3 DNA is TGTGCCTGGAGTGAACGGAGGGCGCGGGAGCAGTACTTC. This translates into CAWSERRAREQYF. The chain uses TRBV30 and TRBJ2-7; maybe TRBD2 (6 bases). Trimming removed 1 base from V and 7 bases from J, with 14 bases in between. This CDR3 has 13 residues. Germline-derived CDR1 and CDR2 are GTSNPN and SVGIG (reference sequence).